The 17 T cell receptor beta chains below were found in one sample sequenced in a study of post-analysis software for immune sequencing data. Study observations and caveats: Roughly 5 TRBV segments, TRBV5-6, TRBV5-1 and TRBV20-1 among them, were found more frequent in patients than controls.

TCR beta libraries were prepared from cDNA with unique molecular identifiers. MiXCR, run by TCRdb on the PCR reads, gives a single entry per CDR3 protein. The sample has roughly 650,000 distinct CDR3 sequences, approximately 60% seen once. What these receptors recognize is not known. Material: blood. Receptors originate from a girl aged 2-10 years with multiple sclerosis.

V gene TRBV9 combines with J gene TRBJ2-3; possible D gene TRBD2, 5 bases. CDR1 and CDR2 from the germline V gene are SGDLS and YYNGEE. This CDR3 comprises 14 residues. The germline V and J ends were trimmed by 3 bases and 4 bases, with 12 bases remaining between them. This CDR3 reads CASSGEGAADTQYF. The CDR3 DNA reads as TGTGCCAGCAGCGGAGAAGGAGCGGCAGATACGCAGTATTTT.

The chain couples TRBV25-1 to TRBJ2-5, with TRBD2 as a possible D gene (5 bases). Trimming stripped 3 bases from V and 3 bases from J, with 14 bases between. The CDR3 length is 15 residues. CDR1 and CDR2 (germline): MGHDK, SYGVNS. The CDR3 nucleotides are TGTGCCAGCAGTGAGATTGGGAGAGTCAAAGAGACCCAGTACTTC. Translation: CASSEIGRVKETQYF.

This clonotype occurred a few times. The V and J genes are TRBV7-9 and TRBJ2-3; D remains unclear. The V end lost 5 bases, the J end lost 6 bases, and 12 bases lay between the germline ends. Germline-derived CDR1 and CDR2 are SEHNR and FQNEAQ (reference sequence). The CDR3 contains 13 residues. CDR3 bases: TGTGCCAGCAGCGCTCTTAACCAGGATACGCAGTATTTT. Amino acids: CASSALNQDTQYF.

The chain couples TRBV7-2 to TRBJ2-1; D is possibly TRBD2 (5 bases). The CDR3 spans 14 residues. Germline lookup yields CDR1 SGHTA and CDR2 FQGNSA. Trimming left V 8 bases short and J 8 bases short, with 19 bases between. The CDR3 DNA follows: TGTGCCAGCCAACGGGGTGTATCGTACGATGAGCAGTTCTTC. As protein: CASQRGVSYDEQFF.

This clonotype was seen a few times. The CDR3 spells CSVEDGGLYNEQFF. CDR3 DNA: TGCAGCGTCGAGGACGGGGGTCTCTACAATGAGCAGTTCTTC. V and J are TRBV29-1 and TRBJ2-1; the D gene is possibly TRBD2 (6 bases). This CDR3 is 14 amino acids long. Germline lookup yields CDR1 SQVTM and CDR2 ANQGSEA. Between the trimmed V and J ends, which lost 6 bases and 3 bases, there was a span of 15 bases.

This clonotype appeared a few times. J is TRBJ2-1 and V is TRBV5-1; TRBD1 aligns across 10 bases. V shed 6 bases, J shed 8 bases, and the junction held 5 bases outside the gene matches. The CDR3 is made up of 13 amino acids. Germline V gene sequence: CDR1 SGHRS, CDR2 YFSETQ. Written as DNA, the CDR3 is TGCGCCAGCACACGGGACAGGGGATATGAGCAGTTCTTC. Translation gives CASTRDRGYEQFF.

The chain carries TRBV2 and TRBJ2-3; D not resolved. The CDR3 sequence is 14 residues long. V dropped 6 bases and J dropped 0 bases, with 10 bases sitting between them. The germline gives CDR1 SNHLY, CDR2 FYNNEI. Here the CDR3 reads CASSRTQSTDTQYF. DNA for the CDR3: TGTGCCAGCAGCCGTACTCAAAGCACAGATACGCAGTATTTT. Using reference TRBV2 and TRBJ2-3 for the parts outside the CDR3, the full variable domain is EPEVTQTPSHQVTQMGQEVILRCVPISNHLYFYWYRQILGQKVEFLVSFYNNEISEKSEIFDDQFSVERPDGSNFTLKIRSTKLEDSAMYFCASSRTQSTDTQYFGPGTRLTVL.

This chain uses TRBV12-1 with TRBJ2-5; TRBD2 was called by the table and not checked on the DNA. TRBV12-1 is flagged as a pseudogene. This CDR3 spans 15 amino acids. CDR3 amino acids: CASSCRGGLQETQYF. The CDR3 nucleotides read TGTGCCAGCAGCTGCCGGGGAGGCCTCCAAGAGACCCAGTACTTC.

The chain employs TRBV3-1 and TRBJ2-7, with 9 bases aligning to TRBD2. The germline V gene encodes CDR1 LGHDT and CDR2 YNNKEL (reference sequence). V was pared by 8 bases and J by 0 bases, with 8 bases of the junction left unmatched. The CDR3 totals 15 residues. Here the CDR3 reads CASLPAGGNSYEQYF. In DNA, the CDR3 is TGTGCCAGCTTACCCGCGGGAGGGAACTCCTACGAGCAGTACTTC.

The V and J genes are TRBV5-6 and TRBJ2-7; no clear D gene. The J call may be faulty, since TRBJ2-4 better matches the DNA end. Looked up from germline, CDR1 is SGHDT and CDR2 is YYEEEE. The CDR3 sequence is 17 residues long. The CDR3 loop is CASSLSGSVLAKNIQYF. In DNA form, the CDR3 reads TGTGCCAGCAGCTTGTCAGGCAGCGTACTAGCCAAAAACATTCAGTACTTC.

This clonotype was recorded only once. This rearrangement joins TRBV29-1 to TRBJ2-7; 8 nucleotides line up with TRBD2. V dropped 6 bases and J dropped 0; count of bases not matched to a gene: 13. Germline loops: CDR1 SQVTM, CDR2 ANQGSEA. This CDR3 contains 16 residues. CDR3 amino acids: CSVRGGSGSASYEQYF. As DNA, the CDR3 is TGCAGCGTCCGAGGGGGGAGCGGGAGCGCCTCCTACGAGCAGTACTTC.

V gene TRBV5-4 combines with J gene TRBJ1-1; D remains unclear. The length of the CDR3 is 13 residues. The V gene lost 2 bases and the J gene lost 5 bases, with 10 bases spanning the gap. Germline assignment: CDR1 SGHNT and CDR2 YYREEE (reference sequence). The CDR3, as DNA: TGTGCCAGCAGCTTCCCGGGAAGGACTGAAGCTTTCTTT. Protein: CASSFPGRTEAFF.

This clonotype was seen only a few times. The CDR3 spells CSVIRIGGPDTQYF. CDR3 bases: TGCAGTGTGATCCGGATAGGGGGGCCAGATACGCAGTATTTT. The V and J genes are TRBV20-1 and TRBJ2-3, with D perhaps being TRBD1 or TRBD2 (6 bases each). Germline assignment: CDR1 DFQATT and CDR2 SNEGSKA (reference sequence). Trimming left V 7 bases short and J 4 bases short, with 18 bases between. This CDR3 has 14 residues.

The chain uses TRBV11-2 and TRBJ1-1; 8 bases match TRBD1. Germline V gene lookup returns CDR1 SGHAT and CDR2 FQNNGV. The CDR3 length is 19 residues. Trimming took 4 bases from V and 0 from J; bases not matched to a gene: 16. CDR3 sequence reads: CASSSRLDFRTGLNTEAFF. In DNA, the CDR3 is TGTGCCAGCAGCTCACGCTTAGACTTTAGGACAGGGCTGAACACTGAAGCTTTCTTT.

The V call is TRBV12-3 or TRBV12-4, the J call TRBJ2-3; weak D call: TRBD1 (6 bases). The CDR3 is 13 residues long. V lost 6 bases, J lost 5 bases, and 12 bases lay in between. The CDR3 sequence: CASRAAGVDTQYF. CDR3 nucleotides: TGTGCCAGCAGAGCGGCAGGGGTAGATACGCAGTATTTT.

The chain's CDR3 is CAISESTGLGLNEQFF. The DNA for the CDR3 is TGTGCCATCAGTGAGTCGACAGGGTTGGGACTAAATGAGCAGTTCTTC. The V and J genes are TRBV10-3 and TRBJ2-1; D is perhaps TRBD1 or TRBD2 (7 bases each). CDR3 length: 16 amino acids. V was clipped by 0 bases and J by 7 bases, with 16 bases between them. Germline values: CDR1 ENHRY, CDR2 SYGVKD.

The gene calls are TRBV29-1 and TRBJ2-7; D is unresolved. V lost 4 bases and J lost 3, with 7 bases in between. Germline lookup yields CDR1 SQVTM and CDR2 ANQGSEA. The CDR3 covers 11 residues. DNA of the CDR3: TGCAGCGTTGGGGTGCTCTACGAGCAGTACTTC. Protein product: CSVGVLYEQYF.